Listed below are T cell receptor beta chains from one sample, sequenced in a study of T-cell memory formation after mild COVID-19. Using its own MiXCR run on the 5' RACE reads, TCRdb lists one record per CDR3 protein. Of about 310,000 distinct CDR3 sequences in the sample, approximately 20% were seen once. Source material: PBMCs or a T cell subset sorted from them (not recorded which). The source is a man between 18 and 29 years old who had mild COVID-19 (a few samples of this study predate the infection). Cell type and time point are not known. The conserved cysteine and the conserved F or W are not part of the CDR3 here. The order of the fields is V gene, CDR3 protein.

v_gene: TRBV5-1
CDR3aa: ASSGAGQGYEQY

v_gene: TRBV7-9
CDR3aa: ASRLTSGGPDTQY

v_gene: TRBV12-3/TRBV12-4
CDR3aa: ASRLIGLSGNTIY

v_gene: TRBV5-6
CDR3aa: ASLEGPSSTEAF

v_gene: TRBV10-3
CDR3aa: AISSILRVETQY

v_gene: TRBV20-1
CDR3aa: SADTGFRQPQH

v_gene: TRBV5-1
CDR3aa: ASSLDPGGGETQY

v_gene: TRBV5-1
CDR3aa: ASSLAAGPTGNTIY

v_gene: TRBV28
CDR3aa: ASSLGSGTLQETQY

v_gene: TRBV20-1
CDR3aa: SAPGPGGSWEVTQY

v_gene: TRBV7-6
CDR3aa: ASSSMGKGNTEAF

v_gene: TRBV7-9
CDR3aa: ASSLSRLRGGENTEAF

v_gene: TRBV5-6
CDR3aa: ASRLRDRAYEQY

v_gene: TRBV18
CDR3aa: ASSSRTGEGETQY

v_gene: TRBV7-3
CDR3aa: ASSFPGTEQF

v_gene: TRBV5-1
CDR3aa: ASSTGVSNQPQH

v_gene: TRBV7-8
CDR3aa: ASSTIYRGLYNEQF

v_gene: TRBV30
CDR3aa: AWSVGWRGGPNEQF

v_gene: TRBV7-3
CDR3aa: ASSLLGTDSYNEQF

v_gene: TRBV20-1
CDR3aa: SASRRPQETQY

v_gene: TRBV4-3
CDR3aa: ASSLGPENEQF

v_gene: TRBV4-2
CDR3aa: ASSDRERAGNTIY

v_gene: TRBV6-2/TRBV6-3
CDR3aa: ASSRDGEETQY

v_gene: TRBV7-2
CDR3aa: ASNKGPANPTDTQY

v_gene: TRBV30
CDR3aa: AWSPDFGPQH

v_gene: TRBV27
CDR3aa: ASAGRNYGYT

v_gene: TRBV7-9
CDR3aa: ASRSGTGGVGETQY

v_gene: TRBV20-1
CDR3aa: SATEIGSEAF

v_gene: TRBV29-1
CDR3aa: SADGLNTEAF

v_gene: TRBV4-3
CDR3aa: ASSQERRSTDTQY

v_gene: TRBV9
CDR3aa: ASSAGGGPSYEQY

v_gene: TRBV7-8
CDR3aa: ASSLAGGLPYT

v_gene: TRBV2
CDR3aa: ASNEGANEQF

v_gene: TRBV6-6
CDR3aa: ASSYVQEQF

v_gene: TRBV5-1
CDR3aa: ASLSRDTGELF

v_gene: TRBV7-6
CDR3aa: ASSLIDQNTEAF

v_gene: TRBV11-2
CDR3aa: ASSAYGGPYEQY

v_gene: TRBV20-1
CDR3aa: SARVYLGEKLF

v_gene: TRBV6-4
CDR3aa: ASSDSIGRGDYNEQF